These 30 T cell receptor beta chains share one sample of origin, sequenced in a study of OX40 agonist ivuxolimab in advanced cancers. Sequencing was performed with immunoSEQ multiplex PCR; in TCRdb, only in-frame clones are kept and a portion is missing. The data show around 12,000 clones, around 86% seen once. Sequenced here: CD4+ or CD8+ T cells sorted from blood, sampled in a trial of the OX40 agonist ivuxolimab. The receptors originated from an adult with an advanced solid tumor such as melanoma, head and neck, liver or kidney cancer.

In this sample, this clone turned up a few times. The chain combines TRBV9 with TRBJ1-3; D is unresolved. CDR3 length equals 14 residues. Germline V lookup: CDR1 SGDLS, CDR2 YYNGEE. Trimming cost V 3 bases and J 4 bases, with 11 bases left between them. For the CDR3, the DNA is TGTGCCAGCAGCGCCGCAGTCGACGGAAACACCATATATTTT. It yields the protein CASSAAVDGNTIYF.

The V gene is TRBV27, the J gene TRBJ1-5; D gene unclear. Trimming removed 6 bases at V and 5 bases at J, with 11 bases between. This CDR3 contains 13 residues. CDR1 and CDR2 from the germline V gene are MNHEY and SMNVEV (reference sequence). The CDR3 bases are TGTGCCAGCAGCACGACTGGTTATCAGCCCCAGCATTTT. Translation gives CASSTTGYQPQHF.

The J gene is TRBJ2-7, the V gene TRBV10-3; D is perhaps TRBD1 (6 bases). Germline CDR1 ENHRY, CDR2 SYGVKD. There are 13 residues in the CDR3. Trimming pared 10 bases from V and 1 base from J, leaving 14 bases between. CDR3 in DNA: TGTGCCAGCTCGCCAGGGGCTTCCTACGAGCAGTACTTC. This translates into CASSPGASYEQYF.

The chain carries TRBV9 and TRBJ1-5; perhaps TRBD1 as D (5 bases). The CDR3 covers 14 residues. Looked up from germline, CDR1 is SGDLS and CDR2 is YYNGEE. Trimming removed 3 bases at V and 5 bases at J, with 12 bases between. The DNA for the CDR3 is TGTGCCAGCAGCGAACCAGGGCAGGATCAGCCCCAGCATTTT. As protein: CASSEPGQDQPQHF.

V usage is TRBV19 and J usage is TRBJ2-7; D not certain. V dropped 3 bases and J dropped 2 bases, with 8 bases sitting between them. Germline CDR1 is LNHDA and CDR2 is SQIVND (reference sequence). This CDR3 has 13 amino acids. CDR3: CASSIVATYEQYF. The CDR3 DNA is TGTGCCAGTAGTATCGTGGCGACCTACGAGCAGTACTTC.

This clone is classed as medium-sized. V usage is TRBV7-8 and J usage is TRBJ2-7; the match to TRBD2 covers 7 bases. The CDR3 runs 14 residues. With 3 bases clipped from V and 2 bases from J, the junction kept 4 bases outside the gene matches. Germline CDR1 SGHVS, CDR2 FQNEAQ. This CDR3 reads CASSFGGGAYEQYF. Written as DNA, the CDR3 is TGTGCCAGCAGCTTCGGGGGAGGGGCCTACGAGCAGTACTTC.

The J gene is TRBJ2-6, the V gene TRBV10-1; maybe TRBD1 (5 bases). Trimming shortened V by 5 bases and J by 0 bases, and 5 bases separated the two germline ends. Germline loops: CDR1 WNHNN, CDR2 SYGVQD (reference sequence). The CDR3 has 14 amino acids. The CDR3 nucleotides are TGCGCCAGCAGTACAGGCTCTGGGGCCAACGTCCTGACTTTC. It is translated as CASSTGSGANVLTF.

This sequence joins TRBV28 and TRBJ1-1, with 10 bases that match TRBD1. This CDR3 contains 16 residues. CDR1 is MDHEN, CDR2 SYDVKM, per germline. Trimming at V came to 2 bases and at J to 4 bases, leaving 7 bases not matched to a gene. The CDR3 here is CASSLTGTGVGTEAFF. CDR3 DNA sequence: TGTGCCAGCAGTTTAACCGGGACAGGGGTGGGCACTGAAGCTTTCTTT.

This chain links TRBV19 with TRBJ2-1; 14 bases line up with TRBD2. V was clipped by 4 bases and J by 6 bases; unmatched bases: 2. Germline values: CDR1 LNHDA, CDR2 SQIVND (reference sequence). The CDR3 length is 15 residues. Here the CDR3 DNA reads TGTGCCAGTAGTACAGGACTAGCGGGGGGCAATGAGCAGTTCTTC. Residues: CASSTGLAGGNEQFF.

The chain combines TRBV27 with TRBJ2-1; 12 bases line up with TRBD2. This CDR3 region has 16 residues. Germline loops: CDR1 MNHEY, CDR2 SMNVEV (reference sequence). Unmatched junction bases numbered 10, after V lost 4 bases and J lost 9 bases. The CDR3: CASSSPKLAGGSEQFF. The CDR3 nucleotides are TGTGCCAGCAGTTCCCCTAAGCTAGCGGGAGGGTCTGAGCAGTTCTTC.

This chain uses TRBV4-1 with TRBJ2-5; possible D gene TRBD1, 6 bases. This CDR3 region has 16 residues. Trimming removed 0 bases from V and 5 bases from J, with 16 bases in between. Germline V gene data show CDR1 as MGHRA and CDR2 as YSYEKL. The CDR3 reads CASSQDLDRSGETQYF. The CDR3 DNA reads TGCGCCAGCAGCCAAGATCTTGACAGGTCGGGCGAGACCCAGTACTTC.

The V call is TRBV9, the J call TRBJ1-2, with D maybe TRBD1 (5 bases). Germline-derived CDR1 and CDR2 are SGDLS and YYNGEE. V lost 4 bases, J lost 6 bases, and 19 bases lay in between. CDR3 length: 15 residues. The CDR3 spells CASSSPAQVGHGYTF. The CDR3 DNA reads as TGTGCCAGCAGCTCTCCGGCACAGGTTGGGCATGGCTACACCTTC.

The V gene is TRBV19, the J gene TRBJ2-3; no clear D gene. Germline CDR1 reads LNHDA; CDR2 reads SQIVND (reference sequence). The length of the CDR3 is 13 residues. V was shortened by 3 bases and J by 6 bases, with 10 bases between the two germline ends. CDR3 amino acids: CASSMAHGDTQYF. Here the CDR3 DNA reads TGTGCCAGTAGTATGGCTCATGGGGATACGCAGTATTTT. Full variable domain (missing parts from reference TRBV19 and TRBJ2-3): DGGITQSPKYLFRKEGQNVTLSCEQNLNHDAMYWYRQDPGQGLRLIYYSQIVNDFQKGDIAEGYSVSREKKESFPLTVTSAQKNPTAFYLCASSMAHGDTQYFGPGTRLTVL.

The CDR3 reads CASKRRYSYNEQFF. The CDR3 coding sequence is TGTGCCAGCAAGCGGCGTTATTCCTACAATGAGCAGTTCTTC. The J gene is TRBJ2-1, the V gene TRBV10-3, with D perhaps TRBD2 (5 bases). The CDR3 loop spans 14 amino acids. Deletions cut 10 bases from V and 1 base from J, with 14 bases between. The germline CDR1 and CDR2 sequences are ENHRY and SYGVKD.

The rearrangement joins TRBV23-1 to TRBJ2-7, with 11 bases aligning to TRBD1. TRBV23-1 counts as an open reading frame of uncertain function. J lost 6 bases, V lost 3 bases, and 4 bases had no gene match. CDR3 length equals 14 residues. The CDR3 reads CASSHRTGGLEQYF. CDR3 DNA sequence: TGCGCCAGCAGTCACAGGACAGGGGGCCTCGAGCAGTACTTC.

The rearrangement links TRBV27 to TRBJ2-7; possible D gene TRBD1, 6 bases. This CDR3 has 15 residues. V was pared by 2 bases and J by 0 bases, with 11 bases between. Germline V CDR1 and CDR2: MNHEY, SMNVEV (reference sequence). The CDR3 nucleotides are TGTGCCAGCAGTTTAACCGGGACACCCTCCTACGAGCAGTACTTC. This encodes CASSLTGTPSYEQYF.

The rearrangement links TRBV28 to TRBJ2-5; D possibly corresponds to TRBD1 (5 bases). Per germline, CDR1 MDHEN and CDR2 SYDVKM. The CDR3 runs to 15 residues. V lost 6 bases and J lost 6, with 20 bases in between. As DNA, the CDR3 is TGTGCCAGCAGCATCGACAGAGGCCGCGAACAGACCCAGTACTTC. It specifies CASSIDRGREQTQYF.

The rearrangement uses TRBV5-5 and TRBJ2-3, with a weak D call TRBD2 (5 bases). Germline V CDR1 and CDR2: SGHKS, YYEKEE (reference sequence). The CDR3 totals 14 residues. The CDR3 sequence is CVTHEGTSTDTQYF. The CDR3 DNA reads as TGTGTCACCCACGAGGGAACTAGCACAGATACGCAGTATTTT.

V and J are TRBV7-8 and TRBJ2-7, with 10 positions matching TRBD1. Losses at the gene ends were 2 bases for V and 4 bases for J; bases not matched to a gene: 14. This CDR3 comprises 18 residues. CDR1 and CDR2 (germline): SGHVS, FQNEAQ. The CDR3 reads CASSLPRSRDRGRYEQYF. The CDR3 DNA is TGTGCCAGCAGCTTACCCAGATCGCGGGACAGGGGAAGGTACGAGCAGTACTTC.

This clone has only a few counts. The chain employs TRBV7-3 and TRBJ2-2; D is possibly TRBD2 (6 bases). Germline V lookup: CDR1 SGHTA, CDR2 FQGTGA. There are 13 residues in the CDR3. Trimming removed 7 bases from V and 11 bases from J, with 17 bases in between. The CDR3 coding sequence is TGTGCCAGCAACTGGCTTAGGAGGGGTGAGCTGTTTTTT. Residues: CASNWLRRGELFF.

This chain joins TRBV7-9 and TRBJ2-1; 11 nucleotides line up with TRBD2. Germline CDR1 is SEHNR and CDR2 is FQNEAQ (reference sequence). This CDR3 comprises 18 residues. After removal of 5 bases from V and 0 bases from J, the junction contained 9 bases not matched to a gene. CDR3 nucleotide sequence: TGTGCCAGCAGCCCTACTAGCGGGAGTAAGAGCTCCTACAATGAGCAGTTCTTC. Amino acids: CASSPTSGSKSSYNEQFF.

This clone turned up a few times. V is TRBV7-9 and J is TRBJ2-7; TRBD2 agrees at 10 bases. The V and J ends lost 5 bases and 2 bases, in that order; junction bases with no gene match: 3. The CDR3 totals 14 residues. CDR1 is SEHNR, CDR2 FQNEAQ, per germline (reference sequence). Here the CDR3 reads CASSPTSGAYEQYF. CDR3 DNA sequence: TGTGCCAGCAGCCCCACTAGCGGGGCCTACGAGCAGTACTTC.

V is TRBV28 and J is TRBJ1-1; maybe TRBD1 (5 bases). Germline CDR1 is MDHEN and CDR2 is SYDVKM. This CDR3 has 16 residues. Trimming took 5 bases from V and 0 from J, leaving 16 bases between them. The CDR3 DNA sequence: TGTGCCAGCAGTCCTACCGGGGCAGGCCTGAACACTGAAGCTTTCTTT. This codes for CASSPTGAGLNTEAFF.

The rearrangement joins TRBV29-1 to TRBJ1-2; TRBD1 matches at 8 bases. CDR3 size: 14 residues. The trim removed 0 bases at V and 3 bases at J, leaving 3 bases unmatched. Germline lookup yields CDR1 SQVTM and CDR2 ANQGSEA. The CDR3 DNA reads as TGCAGCGTTGAAGATTTGACAGGGGACTATGGCTACACCTTC. This sequence encodes CSVEDLTGDYGYTF.

The chain joins TRBV10-3 to TRBJ1-2, with no clear D. The CDR3 sequence is 16 residues long. Germline V CDR1 and CDR2: ENHRY, SYGVKD. Trimming took off 10 bases at V and 0 bases at J, with 21 bases between the two ends. The DNA of the CDR3 is TGTGCCACCGCCCCGGAGATGGCCTCTACTAACTATGGCTACACCTTC. Translated: CATAPEMASTNYGYTF.

The J gene is TRBJ2-2, the V gene TRBV7-3; D unresolved. V lost 6 bases and J 1 base, leaving 6 bases between the germline ends. CDR1 is SGHTA and CDR2 is FQGTGA in the germline V gene. The CDR3 loop spans 13 amino acids. CDR3 DNA sequence: TGTGCCAGCAGACCCGGGAACACCGGGGAGCTGTTTTTT. Translating it yields CASRPGNTGELFF.

This clone showed up just once. The chain is built from TRBV6-6 and TRBJ1-1, with a tentative D call TRBD1 (5 bases). Germline values: CDR1 MNHNY, CDR2 SVGAGI (reference sequence). Trimming took off 5 bases at V and 5 bases at J, with 18 bases between the two ends. CDR3 length equals 15 residues. The CDR3 coding sequence is TGTGCCAGCAGTACGGGACCCCATTTCCGGACTGAAGCTTTCTTT. This codes for CASSTGPHFRTEAFF.

The chain is built from TRBV4-2 and TRBJ2-7; 9 bases map to TRBD2. With 6 bases clipped from V and 4 bases from J, the junction kept 7 bases outside the gene matches. This CDR3 comprises 14 residues. Germline CDR1 and CDR2: LGHNA and YNFKEQ. As DNA, the CDR3 is TGTGCCAGCAGGTCTAGCGGGAAACTTTACGAGCAGTACTTC. It encodes CASRSSGKLYEQYF.

This chain links TRBV7-3 with TRBJ2-5; no definite D call. Between the trimmed V and J ends, which lost 4 bases and 5 bases, there was a span of 20 bases. Germline V lookup: CDR1 SGHTA, CDR2 FQGTGA. This CDR3 is 16 amino acids long. The CDR3 sequence: CASSSFRFLQGETQYF. The CDR3 bases are TGTGCCAGCAGCTCTTTTCGGTTTCTTCAAGGGGAGACCCAGTACTTC.

This chain connects TRBV5-5 to TRBJ2-7; D may be TRBD1 (5 bases). This CDR3 comprises 14 residues. V lost 2 bases to trimming and J lost 0 bases, with 9 bases between them. CDR1 and CDR2 (germline): SGHKS, YYEKEE (reference sequence). This CDR3 is CASSFQGSSYEQYF. Written as DNA, the CDR3 is TGTGCCAGCAGCTTTCAGGGTAGCTCCTACGAGCAGTACTTC. Together with reference TRBV5-5 and TRBJ2-7, the CDR3 gives the full variable domain: DAGVTQSPTHLIKTRGQQVTLRCSPISGHKSVSWYQQVLGQGPQFIFQYYEKEERGRGNFPDRFSARQFPNYSSELNVNALLLGDSALYLCASSFQGSSYEQYFGPGTRLTVT.